This T cell receptor (beta chain) was recorded in a study of shared clonotypes between healthy human individuals. Germline V lookup: CDR1 SQVTM, CDR2 ANQGSEA. Trimming pared 4 bases from V and 3 bases from J, leaving 10 bases between. The CDR3 extends over 12 amino acids. This clone came up once. Sequencing was performed with immunoSEQ multiplex PCR; in TCRdb, only in-frame clones are kept and a portion is missing. The sample carries roughly 1 million clones, 75% recorded once. This chain connects TRBV29-1 to TRBJ2-7; D is possibly TRBD1 (6 bases). Sequenced material: memory CD4+ T cells sorted from blood. Sample subset: CD45RA-negative fraction. This clonotype originated in a man aged 18 to 30 in good health. DNA of the CDR3: TGCAGCGTTGTGCAGGGGATCTACGAGCAGTACTTC. Encoded protein: CSVVQGIYEQYF.